These 8 T cell receptor beta chains were all obtained from the same sample, sequenced in a study of blood T cell repertoires in COVID-19. Sequencing used immunoSEQ multiplex PCR; TCRdb keeps in-frame clones, though not all of them. The sample consists of 300,000 to 400,000 clones, 85% of them appearing once. Sequenced: PBMCs or T cells enriched from blood (not recorded which). These receptor sequences come from a young woman who had been exposed to COVID-19.

The chain recombines TRBV5-1 with TRBJ1-2, with 8 bases that match TRBD1. Germline CDR1 reads SGHRS; CDR2 reads YFSETQ. The J segment lost 4 bases and the V segment lost 5 bases, leaving 7 bases of the junction unmatched. There are 14 residues in the CDR3. This chain's CDR3 is CASRGSGGGYGYTF. The CDR3 bases are TGCGCCAGCAGGGGCTCAGGGGGCGGCTATGGCTACACCTTC.

The V and J genes are TRBV10-3 and TRBJ1-2; TRBD1 is a possible D gene (5 bases). Trimming removed 3 bases at V and 3 bases at J, with 14 bases between. The germline V gene encodes CDR1 ENHRY and CDR2 SYGVKD. The CDR3 runs 15 residues. The CDR3 loop is CAISDLLGRDYGYTF. CDR3 in DNA: TGTGCCATCAGTGACCTGTTGGGGCGCGACTATGGCTACACCTTC.

The genes are TRBV27 and TRBJ2-5; maybe TRBD1 (6 bases). The germline V and J ends were trimmed by 7 bases and 4 bases, with 16 bases remaining between them. The CDR3 is made up of 14 amino acids. Germline-derived CDR1 and CDR2 are MNHEY and SMNVEV (reference sequence). In DNA form, the CDR3 reads TGTGCCAGCACACCAGGGGCGAGAGGAGAGACCCAGTACTTC. Translation gives CASTPGARGETQYF.

The genes are TRBV19 and TRBJ1-2; a possible D gene is TRBD1 (6 bases). CDR3 size: 13 residues. With 7 bases removed from V and 1 base from J, the gap between germline ends came to 10 bases. Germline V gene data show CDR1 as LNHDA and CDR2 as SQIVND (reference sequence). The CDR3 sequence is CASTEQGNYGYTF. CDR3 nucleotides: TGTGCCAGTACCGAACAGGGTAACTATGGCTACACCTTC.

Of note for this clone: A junction boundary mismatches the germline segment, possibly from a read error. J is TRBJ2-7 and V is TRBV24-1, with TRBD1 matching over 9 bases. The CDR3 sequence is 13 residues long. Germline V gene lookup returns CDR1 KGHDR and CDR2 SFDVKD. The CDR3 protein is CATQSGTGLSSDF. The CDR3 DNA is TGTGCCACCCAGTCAGGGACAGGGCTTTCCTCGGACTTC.

This clone was detected only once. V is TRBV30 and J is TRBJ1-2, with 7 positions matching TRBD1. The V gene's germline CDR1 is GTSNPN and CDR2 SVGIG (reference sequence). V lost 1 base, J lost 1 base, and 6 bases stayed unmatched. The CDR3 sequence is 15 residues long. The CDR3 loop reads CAWSERGHGNYGYTF. The CDR3 DNA reads as TGTGCCTGGAGTGAGAGGGGGCACGGTAACTATGGCTACACCTTC. Full variable domain (remainder filled in from reference TRBV30 and TRBJ1-2): SQTIHQWPATLVQPVGSPLSLECTVEGTSNPNLYWYRQAAGRGLQLLFYSVGIGQISSEVPQNLSASRPQDRQFILSSKKLLLSDSGFYLCAWSERGHGNYGYTFGSGTRLTVV.

The chain joins TRBV24-1 to TRBJ2-7; D is possibly TRBD2 (6 bases). V was clipped by 3 bases and J by 6 bases, with 17 bases between them. CDR3 length: 15 residues. CDR1 and CDR2 from the germline V gene are KGHDR and SFDVKD. The CDR3 spells CATSDTQRATREQYF. The CDR3 region has the DNA TGTGCCACCAGTGATACCCAGCGGGCCACGCGCGAGCAGTACTTC.

V gene TRBV25-1 combines with J gene TRBJ1-1; 7 nucleotides agree with TRBD1. With V trimmed by 3 bases and J by 1 base, 11 bases remained unmatched. Germline V gene sequence: CDR1 MGHDK, CDR2 SYGVNS. CDR3 length equals 17 residues. Written as DNA, the CDR3 is TGTGCCAGCAGTGACCACAGGGGACCGTCGGCGAACACTGAAGCTTTCTTT. The encoded protein is CASSDHRGPSANTEAFF.